Below are 21 T cell receptor beta chains sequenced from a single sample in a study of T cell responses to AZD1222 COVID-19 vaccine. This table comes from immunoSEQ multiplex PCR, and its TCRdb copy is limited to in-frame clones, with some not included. This sample has more than 90,000 clones, with approximately 90% found just once. Sequencing was performed on peripheral blood, taken 28 days after the second AZD1222 dose. These receptors were taken from an adult who received the AZD1222 COVID-19 vaccine.

The CDR3 nucleotides are TGCGCCAGCAGCCAGAGACAGGGGAGTCCAGATACGCAGTATTTT. Translation: CASSQRQGSPDTQYF. The chain carries TRBV4-1 and TRBJ2-3; 8 positions match TRBD1. Germline CDR1 and CDR2: MGHRA and YSYEKL. This CDR3 comprises 15 residues. Unmatched junction bases numbered 6, after V lost 3 bases and J lost 4 bases.

A few counts support this clone. The V gene is TRBV4-3, the J gene TRBJ1-5; no reliable D call. V was trimmed by 0 bases and J by 2 bases, leaving 8 bases between them. The germline gives CDR1 LGHNA, CDR2 YSLEER. This CDR3 has 15 amino acids. CDR3 sequence: CASSQDFGGNQPQHF. Here the CDR3 DNA reads TGCGCCAGCAGCCAAGATTTCGGTGGCAATCAGCCCCAGCATTTT.

This clone occurred once. The CDR3 is CASTPQATLTYEQYF. Here the CDR3 DNA reads TGTGCCAGCACCCCGCAAGCCACGCTAACCTACGAGCAGTACTTC. This chain links TRBV7-8 with TRBJ2-7; D not certain. The germline V gene has CDR1 SGHVS and CDR2 FQNEAQ. The CDR3 spans 15 residues. Deletions cut 7 bases from V and 2 bases from J, with 18 bases between.

This chain uses TRBV5-1 with TRBJ2-4; D not certain. The CDR3 sequence is 15 residues long. Germline V gives CDR1 SGHRS, CDR2 YFSETQ. V dropped 4 bases and J dropped 6 bases, with 17 bases sitting between them. CDR3 nucleotide sequence: TGCGCCAGCAGCCCCCCTTGGCCCGATTCAAACATTCAGTACTTC. Protein: CASSPPWPDSNIQYF.

The chain uses TRBV7-8 and TRBJ2-3; possible D gene TRBD2, 5 bases. The CDR3 sequence is 19 residues long. CDR1 SGHVS and CDR2 FQNEAQ come from the germline V gene. Trimming shortened V by 0 bases and J by 5 bases, and 24 bases separated the two germline ends. As DNA, the CDR3 is TGTGCCAGCAGCTTAGCTGGTATATTCGGACTCGGGTTCGGAGATACGCAGTATTTT. It specifies CASSLAGIFGLGFGDTQYF. Using reference TRBV7-8 and TRBJ2-3 for the parts outside the CDR3, the full variable domain is GAGVSQSPRYKVAKRGQDVALRCDPISGHVSLFWYQQALGQGPEFLTYFQNEAQLDKSGLPSDRFFAERPEGSVSTLKIQRTQQEDSAVYLCASSLAGIFGLGFGDTQYFGPGTRLTVL.

The rearrangement joins TRBV19 to TRBJ1-4; 9 nucleotides line up with TRBD1. The junction had 12 bases not matched to a gene; V was cut back by 7 bases and J by 0 bases. The CDR3 is 18 residues long. CDR1 is LNHDA and CDR2 is SQIVND in the germline V gene (reference sequence). The CDR3 reads CASISSGRTGATNEKLFF. The CDR3 DNA reads TGTGCCAGTATCTCATCAGGGAGGACAGGGGCAACTAATGAAAAACTGTTTTTT. The full variable domain, rest sourced from reference TRBV19 and TRBJ1-4, is DGGITQSPKYLFRKEGQNVTLSCEQNLNHDAMYWYRQDPGQGLRLIYYSQIVNDFQKGDIAEGYSVSREKKESFPLTVTSAQKNPTAFYLCASISSGRTGATNEKLFFGSGTQLSVL.

V and J are TRBV7-2 and TRBJ1-5, with D unclear. Trimming removed 1 base from V and 15 bases from J, with 16 bases in between. CDR3 length: 13 residues. Germline values: CDR1 SGHTA, CDR2 FQGNSA. The CDR3 spells CASSLEGRAEWHF. The CDR3 DNA follows: TGTGCCAGCAGCTTAGAGGGTAGGGCGGAGTGGCATTTT.

V and J are TRBV4-1 and TRBJ2-7; 13 bases are shared with TRBD2. V lost 2 bases and J lost 2; bases outside the gene matches: 6. From germline, CDR1 is MGHRA and CDR2 YSYEKL. This CDR3 has 17 amino acids. The CDR3 sequence is CASSQPGLAGAAYEQYF. CDR3 sequence (DNA): TGCGCCAGCAGCCAACCAGGACTAGCGGGGGCGGCCTACGAGCAGTACTTC.

V and J are TRBV6-9 and TRBJ1-2, with 7 bases that match TRBD1. CDR3 size: 14 residues. Germline V gene lookup returns CDR1 MNHGY and CDR2 SVAAGI. Trimming took 3 bases from V and 8 from J; bases not matched to a gene: 9. The CDR3 coding sequence is TGTGCCAGCAGTTACATCGGACAGGAGCAGGGCTACACCTTC. Amino acids: CASSYIGQEQGYTF.

J is TRBJ2-1 and V is TRBV6-2 or TRBV6-3, with D perhaps matching TRBD1 or TRBD2 (5 bases each). The V gene's germline CDR1 is MNHEY and CDR2 SVGEGT. Between the trimmed V and J ends, which lost 5 bases and 12 bases, there was a span of 14 bases. This CDR3 spans 12 amino acids. The CDR3 reads CASSGGRYSQFF. CDR3 sequence (DNA): TGTGCCAGCAGTGGGGGAAGGTACTCGCAGTTCTTC.

This chain links TRBV6-2 or TRBV6-3 with TRBJ2-1; 8 bases are shared with TRBD2. Germline values: CDR1 MNHEY, CDR2 SVGEGT. The CDR3 has 17 amino acids. The V segment lost 2 bases and the J segment 3 bases; nucleotides outside the gene matches: 9. CDR3 protein: CASSYPIERESYNEQFF. The CDR3, as DNA: TGTGCCAGCAGTTACCCGATTGAGCGGGAGAGCTACAATGAGCAGTTCTTC.

The V and J genes are TRBV7-9 and TRBJ1-5, with 9 bases fitting TRBD1. J gave up 3 bases and V 1 base, and 4 bases lay outside the gene matches. The CDR3 extends over 16 amino acids. Germline V gene data show CDR1 as SEHNR and CDR2 as FQNEAQ (reference sequence). The chain's CDR3 is CASSLDTGGYNQPQHF. The CDR3 nucleotides read TGTGCCAGCAGCTTAGATACAGGGGGCTACAATCAGCCCCAGCATTTT.

The rearrangement uses TRBV3-1 (or the pseudogene TRBV3-2) and TRBJ2-3; the D is unclear. Trimming took off 4 bases at V and 6 bases at J, with 8 bases between the two ends. Germline CDR1 reads LGHDT; CDR2 reads YNNKEL (reference sequence). The CDR3 covers 12 residues. CDR3 protein: CASSRSGDTQYF. CDR3 sequence (DNA): TGTGCCAGCAGCCGGTCCGGGGATACGCAGTATTTT.

The V and J genes are TRBV12-2 and TRBJ1-1. TRBV12-2 represents a pseudogene. The length of the CDR3 is 13 residues. CDR3 bases: TGTGCAAGTCGCCACCCCTCGGGGACTGAAGCTTTCTTT. As protein: CASRHPSGTEAFF.

The rearrangement uses TRBV28 and TRBJ1-2; D is unresolved. Germline lookup yields CDR1 MDHEN and CDR2 SYDVKM. Trimming stripped 7 bases from V and 5 bases from J, with 14 bases between. The CDR3 has 13 amino acids. The CDR3 nucleotides are TGTGCCAGCACTCAACCCCCACCGTATGGCTACACCTTC. Amino acids: CASTQPPPYGYTF.

The rearrangement uses TRBV6-5 and TRBJ2-2; D uncertain. The CDR3 sequence is 13 residues long. Germline CDR1 is MNHEY and CDR2 is SVGAGI. The V end lost 5 bases, the J end lost 2 bases, and 6 bases lay between the germline ends. The CDR3 nucleotides read TGTGCCAGCAGTCGGCACAACACCGGGGAGCTGTTTTTT. Translation: CASSRHNTGELFF.

This clone was seen a few times. J is TRBJ1-6 and V is TRBV25-1, with D uncertain. The V and J ends lost 5 bases and 8 bases respectively, with 10 bases between them. The germline V gene encodes CDR1 MGHDK and CDR2 SYGVNS. CDR3 length equals 13 residues. CDR3 in amino acids: CASSPGYDSPLHF. CDR3 DNA sequence: TGTGCCAGCAGTCCCGGGTACGATTCACCCCTCCACTTT. Full variable domain (outside the CDR3, taken from reference TRBV25-1 and TRBJ1-6): EADIYQTPRYLVIGTGKKITLECSQTMGHDKMYWYQQDPGMELHLIHYSYGVNSTEKGDLSSESTVSRIRTEHFPLTLESARPSHTSQYLCASSPGYDSPLHFGNGTRLTVT.

The genes are TRBV19 and TRBJ1-1, with 9 bases aligning to TRBD1. CDR1 LNHDA and CDR2 SQIVND come from the germline V gene (reference sequence). The CDR3 length is 13 residues. The J segment lost 2 bases and the V segment lost 9 bases, leaving 4 bases of the junction unmatched. DNA of the CDR3: TGTGCCAGCCGGGACAGGGCTAACACTGAAGCTTTCTTT. This encodes CASRDRANTEAFF.

The genes are TRBV19 and TRBJ1-6, with TRBD1 identical over 8 bases. Trimming removed 7 bases from V and 7 bases from J; junction bases left unmatched: 6. Germline CDR1 reads LNHDA; CDR2 reads SQIVND (reference sequence). The CDR3 length is 14 residues. DNA for the CDR3: TGTGCCAGTAACGAGCGACAGGGGAATTCACCCCTCCACTTT. Amino acids: CASNERQGNSPLHF.

The rearrangement uses TRBV28 and TRBJ2-7; 8 nucleotides line up with TRBD2. The CDR3 is made up of 15 amino acids. The ends lost 3 bases at V and 6 bases at J; junction bases unmatched: 10. Germline V gives CDR1 MDHEN, CDR2 SYDVKM. In DNA, the CDR3 is TGTGCCAGCAGTTTGGGTGGACTAGCTTACCCCGAGCAGTACTTC. Amino acids: CASSLGGLAYPEQYF.

Only a few counts were recorded for this clone. The rearrangement links TRBV12-3 or TRBV12-4 to TRBJ1-2; the D is unclear. V lost 6 bases, J lost 3 bases, and 11 bases lay in between. The CDR3 spans 13 residues. The CDR3 region is CASRAGRDYGYTF. The CDR3 bases are TGTGCCAGCAGGGCCGGTAGGGACTATGGCTACACCTTC.